The 24 T cell receptor beta chains listed next were all sequenced from one sample in a study of control samples from healthy donors and cancer patients. The protocol was immunoSEQ multiplex PCR, while the TCRdb copy is restricted to in-frame clones and leaves out a portion. The sample has 80,000 to 100,000 clones; about 86% are singletons. The specimen was blood. The receptors derive from a man younger than 45 in good health.

J is TRBJ1-5 and V is TRBV12-5, with no clear D. The length of the CDR3 is 12 residues. V shed 1 base and J shed 6 bases, with 4 bases lying between them. Germline loops: CDR1 LGHNT, CDR2 FRNRAP. CDR3 loop: CASGLDIQPQHF. Here the CDR3 DNA reads TGTGCTAGTGGTTTGGATATTCAGCCCCAGCATTTT.

This rearrangement joins TRBV28 to TRBJ1-2; D remains unclear. Trimming shortened V by 6 bases and J by 8 bases, and 22 bases separated the two germline ends. CDR3 length: 15 residues. From germline, CDR1 is MDHEN and CDR2 SYDVKM. DNA for the CDR3: TGTGCCAGCAGCCGGCCCGGTGTGGGCGCAGAGGGCTACACCTTC. This codes for CASSRPGVGAEGYTF.

This clone was seen a few times. The chain links TRBV10-3 to TRBJ2-7; D perhaps matches TRBD1 (6 bases). The CDR3 runs 18 residues. Trimming took 4 bases from V and 2 from J, leaving 24 bases between them. The germline gives CDR1 ENHRY, CDR2 SYGVKD. CDR3 protein: CAISGRAGAGSATYEQYF. The DNA for the CDR3 is TGTGCCATCAGTGGGCGTGCAGGGGCAGGGAGCGCCACCTACGAGCAGTACTTC.

The V gene is TRBV5-1, the J gene TRBJ1-2, with a tentative D call TRBD1 (6 bases). The CDR3 is 16 residues long. Germline CDR1 SGHRS, CDR2 YFSETQ. Trimming stripped 4 bases from V and 1 base from J, with 17 bases between. The CDR3 spells CASSQTTGKSNYGYTF. In DNA form, the CDR3 reads TGCGCCAGCAGCCAAACCACAGGGAAGAGTAACTATGGCTACACCTTC. Combining the CDR3 with reference TRBV5-1 and TRBJ1-2 gives the whole variable domain KAGVTQTPRYLIKTRGQQVTLSCSPISGHRSVSWYQQTPGQGLQFLFEYFSETQRNKGNFPGRFSGRQFSNSRSEMNVSTLELGDSALYLCASSQTTGKSNYGYTFGSGTRLTVV.

This rearrangement joins TRBV19 to TRBJ1-1; D possibly corresponds to TRBD1 (6 bases). This CDR3 spans 14 amino acids. Germline assignment: CDR1 LNHDA and CDR2 SQIVND (reference sequence). V lost 4 bases, J lost 1 base, and 10 bases lay in between. The CDR3 region is CASSTDRWNTEAFF. CDR3 nucleotide sequence: TGTGCCAGTAGTACAGACAGGTGGAACACTGAAGCTTTCTTT. The whole variable domain, filled in from reference TRBV19 and TRBJ1-1, reads DGGITQSPKYLFRKEGQNVTLSCEQNLNHDAMYWYRQDPGQGLRLIYYSQIVNDFQKGDIAEGYSVSREKKESFPLTVTSAQKNPTAFYLCASSTDRWNTEAFFGQGTRLTVV.

V usage is TRBV19 and J usage is TRBJ1-4; D remains ambiguous. CDR1 is LNHDA and CDR2 is SQIVND in the germline V gene (reference sequence). V lost 6 bases and J 0 bases, leaving 11 bases between the germline ends. The CDR3 totals 15 residues. CDR3 protein: CASRRKEATNEKLFF. The CDR3 DNA is TGTGCCAGTAGGAGGAAGGAGGCAACTAATGAAAAACTGTTTTTT. Supplemented by reference TRBV19 and TRBJ1-4, the full variable domain reads DGGITQSPKYLFRKEGQNVTLSCEQNLNHDAMYWYRQDPGQGLRLIYYSQIVNDFQKGDIAEGYSVSREKKESFPLTVTSAQKNPTAFYLCASRRKEATNEKLFFGSGTQLSVL.

This clone was detected only a few times. The gene calls are TRBV21-1 and TRBJ2-1; TRBD2 is the table's D call, not checked against the DNA. TRBV21-1 is shown as a pseudogene. The length of the CDR3 is 21 residues. CDR3 nucleotide sequence: TGTGCCAGCAGCAAAGAACCCTCCCCTCTAGCGGGAGGGCCGAGGGACAATGAGCAGTTCTTC. Translated: CASSKEPSPLAGGPRDNEQFF.

CDR3 bases: TGTGCCAGCTTTCGGGGGTCGACTGAAGCTTTCTTT. Translated, it gives CASFRGSTEAFF. This chain links TRBV12-3 or TRBV12-4 with TRBJ1-1; the D gene is possibly TRBD1 (5 bases). With 8 bases removed from V and 5 bases from J, the gap between germline ends came to 12 bases. This CDR3 comprises 12 residues.

The rearrangement links TRBV11-2 to TRBJ2-1, with TRBD2 matching 15 bases. V trimming: 5 bases; J trimming: 5 bases; junction bases outside the gene matches: 7. Looked up from germline, CDR1 is SGHAT and CDR2 is FQNNGV. The CDR3 loop spans 17 amino acids. The CDR3 DNA reads as TGTGCCAGCAGCCCAGGGACTAGCGGGAGGATTCACAATGAGCAGTTCTTC. Protein sequence: CASSPGTSGRIHNEQFF.

The rearrangement links TRBV28 to TRBJ2-3; D ambiguous. V lost 5 bases to trimming and J lost 4 bases, with 19 bases between them. Germline-derived CDR1 and CDR2 are MDHEN and SYDVKM. The CDR3 is 16 amino acids. The CDR3 DNA sequence: TGTGCCAGCAGTGCCACCCGATTCGGTGGGGCAGATACGCAGTATTTT. Its protein product is CASSATRFGGADTQYF.

The chain couples TRBV5-1 to TRBJ2-3, with D perhaps assigned TRBD1 or TRBD2 (7 bases each). The V end lost 1 base, the J end lost 11 bases, and 17 bases lay between the germline ends. Germline lookup yields CDR1 SGHRS and CDR2 YFSETQ. The CDR3 is made up of 14 amino acids. CDR3 in DNA: TGCGCCAGCAGCTTGTACAGTCCAGGGGGGGGGCAGTATTTT. Translating gives CASSLYSPGGGQYF. The full variable domain, its missing parts supplied by reference TRBV5-1 and TRBJ2-3, is KAGVTQTPRYLIKTRGQQVTLSCSPISGHRSVSWYQQTPGQGLQFLFEYFSETQRNKGNFPGRFSGRQFSNSRSEMNVSTLELGDSALYLCASSLYSPGGGQYFGPGTRLTVL.

In the case of this clone: The same CDR3 also results from other DNA sequences found in this sample. J is TRBJ2-5 and V is TRBV5-1; D not certain. The germline V and J ends were trimmed by 0 bases and 3 bases, with 9 bases remaining between them. Germline CDR1 SGHRS, CDR2 YFSETQ. The CDR3 extends over 14 amino acids. This CDR3 reads CASSLAVPEETQYF. The CDR3 DNA reads TGCGCCAGCAGCTTGGCCGTTCCCGAAGAGACCCAGTACTTC. Full variable domain (rest looked up from reference TRBV5-1 and TRBJ2-5): KAGVTQTPRYLIKTRGQQVTLSCSPISGHRSVSWYQQTPGQGLQFLFEYFSETQRNKGNFPGRFSGRQFSNSRSEMNVSTLELGDSALYLCASSLAVPEETQYFGPGTRLLVL.

The chain links TRBV30 to TRBJ2-3, with D tentatively TRBD2 (5 bases). The CDR3 is made up of 13 amino acids. Trimming took off 5 bases at V and 0 bases at J, with 9 bases between the two ends. Germline V gene data show CDR1 as GTSNPN and CDR2 as SVGIG (reference sequence). CDR3 coding DNA: TGTGCCTGGTCCGGCGGGAGCACAGATACGCAGTATTTT. Its translation: CAWSGGSTDTQYF.

This rearrangement joins TRBV28 to TRBJ2-7; TRBD2 matches at 9 bases. Germline values: CDR1 MDHEN, CDR2 SYDVKM. After removal of 9 bases from V and 4 bases from J, the junction contained 10 bases not matched to a gene. This CDR3 region has 14 residues. The CDR3 spells CASKSAGGLYEQYF. Here the CDR3 DNA reads TGTGCCAGTAAATCGGCGGGAGGGCTTTACGAGCAGTACTTC.

The J gene is TRBJ1-2, the V gene TRBV3-1 (or the pseudogene TRBV3-2), with D possibly TRBD1 on 6 matching bases. V was cut by 0 bases and J by 7 bases, with 15 bases left in between. CDR1 and CDR2 from the germline V gene are LGHDT and YNNKEL (reference sequence). The CDR3 is 15 amino acids. The CDR3 is CASSQEPDSARGYTF. CDR3 sequence (DNA): TGTGCCAGCAGCCAAGAACCGGACAGTGCTCGTGGCTACACCTTC.

The V and J genes are TRBV30 and TRBJ2-3; D unclear. Germline V gives CDR1 GTSNPN, CDR2 SVGIG (reference sequence). The CDR3 loop spans 13 amino acids. V dropped 2 bases and J dropped 4 bases, with 10 bases sitting between them. In DNA, the CDR3 is TGTGCCTGGAGTTCGTTGGTCGCAGATACGCAGTATTTT. Amino acids: CAWSSLVADTQYF.

The V call is TRBV27, the J call TRBJ1-2; TRBD1 matches 7 bases. V dropped 5 bases and J dropped 1; count of bases not matched to a gene: 10. Germline V CDR1 and CDR2: MNHEY, SMNVEV (reference sequence). This CDR3 contains 16 residues. The CDR3 DNA follows: TGTGCCAGCAGTCCCAATTACGACAGGGTTAACTATGGCTACACCTTC. Translated, it gives CASSPNYDRVNYGYTF.

The rearrangement links TRBV24-1 to TRBJ2-1, with D uncertain. CDR1 KGHDR and CDR2 SFDVKD come from the germline V gene. CDR3 size: 13 residues. V was trimmed by 0 bases and J by 8 bases, leaving 7 bases between them. The CDR3 loop reads CATSDLSRYEQFF. CDR3 nucleotides: TGTGCCACCAGTGATTTGTCCAGATATGAGCAGTTCTTC.

The genes are TRBV19 and TRBJ2-5, with TRBD1 matching over 10 bases. The CDR3 spans 16 residues. Losses at the gene ends were 6 bases for V and 2 bases for J; bases not matched to a gene: 9. Germline-derived CDR1 and CDR2 are LNHDA and SQIVND (reference sequence). This CDR3 is CASSHDRGPVQETQYF. The CDR3 nucleotides are TGTGCCAGTAGCCATGACAGGGGGCCGGTTCAAGAGACCCAGTACTTC. The full variable domain, in which reference TRBV19 and TRBJ2-5 provide the parts outside the CDR3, is DGGITQSPKYLFRKEGQNVTLSCEQNLNHDAMYWYRQDPGQGLRLIYYSQIVNDFQKGDIAEGYSVSREKKESFPLTVTSAQKNPTAFYLCASSHDRGPVQETQYFGPGTRLLVL.

The V and J genes are TRBV6-2 or TRBV6-3 and TRBJ1-1; D uncertain. CDR1 is MNHEY and CDR2 is SVGEGT in the germline V gene. The CDR3 is 13 residues long. The V end lost 6 bases, the J end lost 0 bases, and 8 bases lay between the germline ends. CDR3: CASSLTLNTEAFF. CDR3 nucleotides: TGTGCCAGCAGCCTGACACTGAACACTGAAGCTTTCTTT.

The rearrangement uses TRBV12-5 and TRBJ2-5; the D gene is possibly TRBD2 (6 bases). The CDR3 loop spans 14 amino acids. Germline CDR1 is LGHNT and CDR2 is FRNRAP. V lost 2 bases to trimming and J lost 6 bases, with 13 bases between them. CDR3 DNA sequence: TGTGCTAGTGGTTTGAGGGAGGCTACAAAGACCCAGTACTTC. Its protein product is CASGLREATKTQYF. Full variable domain (rest looked up from reference TRBV12-5 and TRBJ2-5): DARVTQTPRHKVTEMGQEVTMRCQPILGHNTVFWYRQTMMQGLELLAYFRNRAPLDDSGMPKDRFSAEMPDATLATLKIQPSEPRDSAVYFCASGLREATKTQYFGPGTRLLVL.

CDR3 sequence reads: CASRGATGYGYTF. CDR3 DNA sequence: TGTGCCAGCAGGGGAGCGACGGGTTATGGCTACACCTTC. The chain is built from TRBV28 and TRBJ1-2; D not resolved. Trimming cost V 6 bases and J 5 bases, with 13 bases left between them. The CDR3 totals 13 residues. Germline CDR1 reads MDHEN; CDR2 reads SYDVKM.

V is TRBV27 and J is TRBJ2-2; no clear D. The CDR3 length is 18 residues. Trimming cost V 6 bases and J 5 bases, with 25 bases left between them. Germline loops: CDR1 MNHEY, CDR2 SMNVEV (reference sequence). DNA for the CDR3: TGTGCCAGCAGCCTGCCCGCATCGGGCGCCCGGGTTACCGGGGAGCTGTTTTTT. It yields the protein CASSLPASGARVTGELFF.

The chain carries TRBV23-1 and TRBJ2-2; 9 nucleotides agree with TRBD2. TRBV23-1 has ORF status, its function being uncertain. The CDR3 extends over 20 amino acids. Trimming removed 0 bases from V and 0 bases from J; junction bases left unmatched: 11. CDR3 sequence reads: CASSQSLGGREVANTGELFF. In DNA form, the CDR3 reads TGCGCCAGCAGTCAATCACTGGGCGGGAGGGAGGTGGCGAACACCGGGGAGCTGTTTTTT.